This T cell receptor (beta chain) came from a study of T cell changes during pregnancy in multiple sclerosis. CDR1 and CDR2 from the germline V gene are ENHRY and SYGVKD. The V and J ends lost 0 bases and 4 bases respectively, with 12 bases between them. This CDR3 spans 15 amino acids. Measured with immunoSEQ multiplex PCR; TCRdb has only the in-frame clones, and not every one. The sample has some 70,000 clones; almost 95% are singletons. Sequenced material: CD8+ T cells from peripheral blood mononuclear cells, taken in the third trimester of pregnancy. The V gene is TRBV10-3, the J gene TRBJ1-2, with D possibly matching TRBD1 (6 bases). The receptor's source is a female donor in good health, enrolled as a control in a pregnancy study. The CDR3 sequence is CAISESIGGAYGYTF. In DNA form, the CDR3 reads TGTGCCATCAGTGAGTCGATAGGGGGGGCCTATGGCTACACCTTC.